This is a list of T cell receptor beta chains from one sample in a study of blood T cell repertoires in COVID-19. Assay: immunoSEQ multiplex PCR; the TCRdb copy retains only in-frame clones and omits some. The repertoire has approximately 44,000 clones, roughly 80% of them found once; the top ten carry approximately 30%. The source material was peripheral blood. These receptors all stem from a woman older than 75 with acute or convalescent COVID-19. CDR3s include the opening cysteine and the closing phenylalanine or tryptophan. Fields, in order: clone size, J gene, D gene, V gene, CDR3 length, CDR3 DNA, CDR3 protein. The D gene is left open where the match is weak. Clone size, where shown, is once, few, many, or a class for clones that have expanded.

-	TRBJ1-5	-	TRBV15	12	TGTGCCACCAGCAGAGACGGTCAGCCCCAGCATTTT	CATSRDGQPQHF
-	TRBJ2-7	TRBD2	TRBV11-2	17	TGTGCCAGCAGCTTCCTCCGGACTAGCGGGAGTATCCACGAGCAGTACTTC	CASSFLRTSGSIHEQYF
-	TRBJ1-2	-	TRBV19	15	TGTGCCAGTATCCCCCGCGAACAGGTCAACTATGGCTACACCTTC	CASIPREQVNYGYTF
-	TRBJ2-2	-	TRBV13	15	TGTGCCAGCAGCTTCTACAGGGTAGGCGGCGGGGAGCTGTTTTTT	CASSFYRVGGGELFF
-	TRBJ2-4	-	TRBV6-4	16	TGTGCCAGCAGTGACTCGAGAGGGGAGGACAAAAACATTCAGTACTTC	CASSDSRGEDKNIQYF
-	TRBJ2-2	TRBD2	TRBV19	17	TGTGCCAGTAGTATAGGTAGCGGGAGGGAGAACACCGGGGAGCTGTTTTTT	CASSIGSGRENTGELFF
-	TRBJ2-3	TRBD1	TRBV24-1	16	TGTGCCACCAGTGATCCCTCCGGGACAGGCACAGATACGCAGTATTTT	CATSDPSGTGTDTQYF
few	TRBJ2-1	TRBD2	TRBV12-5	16	TGTGCTAGTGGTTGGGCGGGACTAGCGTTCGACAATGAGCAGTTCTTC	CASGWAGLAFDNEQFF
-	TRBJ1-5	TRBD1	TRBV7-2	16	TGTGCCAGCAGCAAGGGACAGGGGGCAAGCAATCAGCCCCAGCATTTT	CASSKGQGASNQPQHF
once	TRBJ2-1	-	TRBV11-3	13	TGTGCCAGCAGCTTAGAGGAGGGGAGGGAGCAGTTCTTC	CASSLEEGREQFF
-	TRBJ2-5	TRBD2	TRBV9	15	TGTGCCAGCAGCGTAGTTGGGGGGAGGGGAGAGACCCAGTACTTC	CASSVVGGRGETQYF
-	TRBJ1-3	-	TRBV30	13	TGTGCATGGAATAGCCTTTCCGGAAACACCATATATTTT	CAWNSLSGNTIYF
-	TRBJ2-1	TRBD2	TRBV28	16	TGTGCCAGCAGTTCCCCCGGGACTAGGGAGGACAATGAGCAGTTCTTC	CASSSPGTREDNEQFF
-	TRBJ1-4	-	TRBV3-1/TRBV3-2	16	TGTGCCAGCAGCCAAGAGGGGGAGGCAACTAATGAAAAACTGTTTTTT	CASSQEGEATNEKLFF
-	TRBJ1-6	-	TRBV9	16	TGTGCCAGCAGCGCCACAGACAGATTCTATAATTCACCCCTCCACTTT	CASSATDRFYNSPLHF
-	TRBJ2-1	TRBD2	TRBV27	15	TGTGCCAGCAGTTTTTTGCTAGCGGGAGGGGGTGAGCAGTTCTTC	CASSFLLAGGGEQFF
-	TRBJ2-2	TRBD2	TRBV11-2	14	TGTGCCAGCAGTCAAGCGGGACACACCGGGGAGCTGTTTTTT	CASSQAGHTGELFF
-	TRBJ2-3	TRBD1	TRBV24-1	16	TGTGCCACCAGTGATTCGCCGGGACAGGGAACAGATACGCAGTATTTT	CATSDSPGQGTDTQYF
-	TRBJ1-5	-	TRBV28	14	TGTGCCAGCAGTTTGGGGGGTGGGGGGCAGCCCCAGCATTTT	CASSLGGGGQPQHF
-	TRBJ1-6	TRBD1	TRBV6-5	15	TGTGCCAGCAGTCCAAGGACAGGGGGTAATTCACCCCTCCACTTT	CASSPRTGGNSPLHF
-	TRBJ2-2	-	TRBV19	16	TGTGCCAGTACGGCAGGGGGGCCTGCGAACACCGGGGAGCTGTTTTTT	CASTAGGPANTGELFF
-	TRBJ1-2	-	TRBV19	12	TGTGCCAGTAGCCCGCCAAGGGGAGGCTACACCTTC	CASSPPRGGYTF
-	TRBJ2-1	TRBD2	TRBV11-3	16	TGTGCCAGCAGCTTGGGACTAGCGGGAGGGCGCAATGAGCAGTTCTTC	CASSLGLAGGRNEQFF
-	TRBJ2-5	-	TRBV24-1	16	TGTGCCACCAGTGATTTGGGGGTTGGCGGGCAAGAGACCCAGTACTTC	CATSDLGVGGQETQYF
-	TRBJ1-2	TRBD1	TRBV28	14	TGTGCCAGCAATAACAGGGGGCCTAAGCGAGGCTACACCTTC	CASNNRGPKRGYTF
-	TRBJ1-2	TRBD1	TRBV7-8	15	TGTGCCAGCAGCATTAGGGGACAGGGGAACTATGGCTACACCTTC	CASSIRGQGNYGYTF
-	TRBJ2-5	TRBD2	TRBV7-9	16	TGTGCCAGCAGCTTAGGAGCGGGAGGGTACCAAGAGACCCAGTACTTC	CASSLGAGGYQETQYF
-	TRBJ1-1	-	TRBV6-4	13	TGTGCCAGCAGCGCTACAGGGAGCACTGAAGCTTTCTTT	CASSATGSTEAFF
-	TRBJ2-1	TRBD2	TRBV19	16	TGTGCCAGTAGTATAGGGACTAGCGGGATATTGGATGAGCAGTTCTTC	CASSIGTSGILDEQFF
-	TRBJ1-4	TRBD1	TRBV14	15	TGTGCCAGCAGCCTGAGGACAGGGGTTGGGGAAAAACTGTTTTTT	CASSLRTGVGEKLFF
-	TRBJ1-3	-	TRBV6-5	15	TGTGCCAGCAGCCTAGGTGAGGCCTTTGGAAACACCATATATTTT	CASSLGEAFGNTIYF
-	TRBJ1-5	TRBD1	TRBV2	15	TGTGCCAGCAGTGGGGGACAGGTGAGCAATCAGCCCCAGCATTTT	CASSGGQVSNQPQHF
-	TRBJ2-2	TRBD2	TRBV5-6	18	TGTGCCAGCAGCTTGGTGGGGACTAGCGGGCCTTACACCGGGGAGCTGTTTTTT	CASSLVGTSGPYTGELFF
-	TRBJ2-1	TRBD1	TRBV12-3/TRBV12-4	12	TGTGCCAGCAGCAGGACAGGGTTTGAGCAGTTCTTC	CASSRTGFEQFF
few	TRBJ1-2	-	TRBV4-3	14	TGCGCCAGCAGCCAAGAGTCTGACAGGAGTGGCTACACCTTC	CASSQESDRSGYTF
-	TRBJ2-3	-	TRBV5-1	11	TGCGCCAGCCGAGAGGGAGATACGCAGTATTTT	CASREGDTQYF
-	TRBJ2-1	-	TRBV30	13	TGTGCCTGGACTTTCTGGACAGACAATGAGCAGTTCTTC	CAWTFWTDNEQFF
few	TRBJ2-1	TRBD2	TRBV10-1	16	TGCGCCAGCAGTGAGCCGGGACTAGCGGGGATCAATGAGCAGTTCTTC	CASSEPGLAGINEQFF
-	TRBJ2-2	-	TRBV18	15	TGTGCCAGCTCACCTATGGACGGGGACACCGGGGAGCTGTTTTTT	CASSPMDGDTGELFF
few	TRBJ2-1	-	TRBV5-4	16	TGTGCCACATCGCGGCGGGATGGGAGCGCCTACAATGAGCAGTTCTTC	CATSRRDGSAYNEQFF
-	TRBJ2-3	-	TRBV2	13	TGTGCCAGCAGAATGGAGTACACAGATACGCAGTATTTT	CASRMEYTDTQYF
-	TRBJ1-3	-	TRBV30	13	TGTGCCTGGAAACAGGGAGCAGGAAACACCATATATTTT	CAWKQGAGNTIYF
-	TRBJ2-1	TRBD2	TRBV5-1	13	TGCGCCAGCAGCCTAGGGACTAGCAATGAGCAGTTCTTC	CASSLGTSNEQFF
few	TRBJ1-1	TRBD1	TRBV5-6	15	TGTGCCAGCAGTCCAATAGGACAGGGGGTCACTGAAGCTTTCTTT	CASSPIGQGVTEAFF
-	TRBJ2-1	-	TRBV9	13	TGTGCCAGCAGCGTAGCCCCCGGGGATGAGCAGTTCTTC	CASSVAPGDEQFF
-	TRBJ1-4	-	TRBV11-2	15	TGTGCCAGCAGCTTGGAGAGGGGGACTAATGAAAAACTGTTTTTT	CASSLERGTNEKLFF
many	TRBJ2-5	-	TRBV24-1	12	TGTGCCACCGCCGGGGACCAAGAGACCCAGTACTTC	CATAGDQETQYF
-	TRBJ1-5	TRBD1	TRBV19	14	TGTGCCAGTAGTAGACAGGGGGGCGAGCAGCCCCAGCATTTT	CASSRQGGEQPQHF
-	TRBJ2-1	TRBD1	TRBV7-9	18	TGTGCCAGCCTATCTGACAGGGGTAGTCTAAGAATCTACAATGAGCAGTTCTTC	CASLSDRGSLRIYNEQFF